This passage covers 5 T cell receptor beta chains from one sample sequenced in a study of shared clonotypes between healthy human individuals. Produced via immunoSEQ multiplex PCR; TCRdb's table is partial and in-frame only. The table includes about 2,500,000 clones, around 90% detected once. The sequencing input was naive CD4+ T cells sorted from blood. Subset of the sample: CD45RA+ positively selected. The receptors were gathered from a man between 18 and 35 years old in good health.

With regard to this clone: Other DNA sequences within the sample encode an identical CDR3. The chain has TRBV5-1 and TRBJ2-5, with D uncertain. Germline CDR1 is SGHRS and CDR2 is YFSETQ. CDR3 length equals 14 residues. The V end was cut by 2 bases, the J end by 1 base, with 9 bases between. DNA for the CDR3: TGCGCCAGCAGCTTCGGACGAGGCCAAGAGACCCAGTACTTC. Translation: CASSFGRGQETQYF.

The rearrangement links TRBV5-1 to TRBJ2-5, with 9 bases fitting TRBD2. Trimming cost V 2 bases and J 5 bases; bases outside gene matches: 10. Looked up from germline, CDR1 is SGHRS and CDR2 is YFSETQ. There are 16 residues in the CDR3. CDR3 DNA: TGCGCCAGCAGCTTTGGTAGCGGGGGCCGTATCGAGACCCAGTACTTC. This translates into CASSFGSGGRIETQYF.

This clone was detected once. The V and J genes are TRBV19 and TRBJ2-3, with D possibly matching TRBD1 (6 bases). Germline V gene sequence: CDR1 LNHDA, CDR2 SQIVND (reference sequence). With 2 bases removed from V and 0 bases from J, the gap between germline ends came to 15 bases. The CDR3 has 17 residues. In DNA form, the CDR3 reads TGTGCCAGTAGTATAAACCTCCTAGGACAGAGCACAGATACGCAGTATTTT. It yields the protein CASSINLLGQSTDTQYF.

The rearrangement links TRBV19 to TRBJ1-1, with a weak D call TRBD1 (5 bases). The V end lost 6 bases, the J end lost 5 bases, and 16 bases lay between the germline ends. Germline V gives CDR1 LNHDA, CDR2 SQIVND (reference sequence). This CDR3 spans 14 amino acids. In DNA, the CDR3 is TGTGCCAGTAGCCAACTAGGGGTAATAACTGAAGCTTTCTTT. Translated: CASSQLGVITEAFF. The full variable domain, completed using reference TRBV19 and TRBJ1-1, is DGGITQSPKYLFRKEGQNVTLSCEQNLNHDAMYWYRQDPGQGLRLIYYSQIVNDFQKGDIAEGYSVSREKKESFPLTVTSAQKNPTAFYLCASSQLGVITEAFFGQGTRLTVV.

A remark on this clone: Other DNA sequences within the sample encode an identical CDR3. The chain links TRBV4-3 to TRBJ1-3; D not resolved. Per the germline V gene, CDR1 is LGHNA and CDR2 is YSLEER. V dropped 0 bases and J dropped 0 bases, with 6 bases sitting between them. This CDR3 contains 15 residues. Here the CDR3 DNA reads TGCGCCAGCAGCCAAGATCGGTTCTCTGGAAACACCATATATTTT. It encodes CASSQDRFSGNTIYF.